These 27 T cell receptor beta chains share one sample of origin, sequenced in a study of shared clonotypes between healthy human individuals. Profiling relied on immunoSEQ multiplex PCR, and the TCRdb table lists in-frame clones only, not all of them. The sample yields roughly 2.1 million clones, 90% to 95% seen once. Naive CD8 isolation took CD45RO-negative cells positively selected for CCR7 and excluded terminally differentiated effector memory CD45RA+ cells. Sequencing was done on a sample of naive CD8+ T cells from PBMCs. The receptor source for this set is a man younger than 30 in good health. Some clones in this sample may be carry-over from other donors' samples.

The chain is built from TRBV29-1 and TRBJ2-7, with D perhaps matching TRBD1 (6 bases). V was cut by 6 bases and J by 0 bases, with 12 bases left in between. Germline assignment: CDR1 SQVTM and CDR2 ANQGSEA. The CDR3 runs to 13 residues. This chain's CDR3 is CSVNRVGSYEQYF. The CDR3 region has the DNA TGCAGCGTGAACAGGGTTGGCTCCTACGAGCAGTACTTC.

The V call is TRBV7-9, the J call TRBJ1-5; TRBD1 aligns across 8 bases. The CDR3 runs 15 residues. Trimming cost V 4 bases and J 2 bases; bases outside gene matches: 4. Germline V lookup: CDR1 SEHNR, CDR2 FQNEAQ (reference sequence). In DNA form, the CDR3 reads TGTGCCAGCAGCTCCACGACAGGGGGCAATCAGCCCCAGCATTTT. It translates to CASSSTTGGNQPQHF.

This chain connects TRBV15 to TRBJ2-1, with TRBD2 matching over 16 bases. The CDR3 spans 18 residues. With 8 bases clipped from V and 2 bases from J, the junction kept 9 bases outside the gene matches. The germline CDR1 and CDR2 sequences are LNHNV and YYDKDF (reference sequence). This CDR3 reads CATDPGTSGRVPYNEQFF. The CDR3 DNA reads as TGTGCCACCGACCCCGGGACTAGCGGGAGGGTCCCCTACAATGAGCAGTTCTTC. The variable domain in full, completed from reference TRBV15 and TRBJ2-1, reads DAMVIQNPRYQVTQFGKPVTLSCSQTLNHNVMYWYQQKSSQAPKLLFHYYDKDFNNEADTPDNFQSRRPNTSFCFLDIRSPGLGDTAMYLCATDPGTSGRVPYNEQFFGPGTRLTVL.

The chain links TRBV7-2 to TRBJ2-3, with D perhaps TRBD1 (5 bases). CDR1 and CDR2 (germline): SGHTA, FQGNSA. V lost 5 bases and J lost 4, with 16 bases in between. The CDR3 runs 15 residues. CDR3: CASSGAAGWSDTQYF. CDR3 nucleotides: TGTGCCAGCAGCGGGGCGGCAGGGTGGTCAGATACGCAGTATTTT. Full variable domain (outside the CDR3, taken from reference TRBV7-2 and TRBJ2-3): GAGVSQSPSNKVTEKGKDVELRCDPISGHTALYWYRQSLGQGLEFLIYFQGNSAPDKSGLPSDRFSAERTGGSVSTLTIQRTQQEDSAVYLCASSGAAGWSDTQYFGPGTRLTVL.

The chain uses TRBV28 and TRBJ2-2, with 9 bases lining up with TRBD2. The germline V gene has CDR1 MDHEN and CDR2 SYDVKM. J gave up 2 bases and V 2 bases, and 3 bases lay outside the gene matches. CDR3 length: 16 amino acids. The CDR3 region is CASSLGTSPNTGELFF. CDR3 in DNA: TGTGCCAGCAGTTTAGGGACTAGCCCTAACACCGGGGAGCTGTTTTTT.

This clone has just a few counts. V and J are TRBV4-2 and TRBJ2-2, with 11 bases lining up with TRBD2. Trimming removed 3 bases from V and 6 bases from J; junction bases left unmatched: 6. Germline CDR1 and CDR2: LGHNA and YNFKEQ. The CDR3 consists of 16 residues. Here the CDR3 reads CASSQDTSGSAGELFF. CDR3 coding DNA: TGTGCCAGCAGCCAGGACACTAGCGGGAGTGCCGGGGAGCTGTTTTTT.

The chain couples TRBV30 to TRBJ2-1; D tentatively reads TRBD1 or TRBD2 (5 bases each). The germline V and J ends were trimmed by 3 bases and 8 bases, with 14 bases remaining between them. The length of the CDR3 is 13 residues. Germline V gene lookup returns CDR1 GTSNPN and CDR2 SVGIG (reference sequence). For the CDR3, the DNA is TGTGCCTGGAGGGAGCCTTCGGGGCATGAGCAGTTCTTC. Translating gives CAWREPSGHEQFF.

The gene calls are TRBV11-2 and TRBJ2-7; D uncertain. Trimming cost V 1 base and J 3 bases, with 16 bases left between them. The CDR3 consists of 16 residues. Germline V gene lookup returns CDR1 SGHAT and CDR2 FQNNGV. This CDR3 reads CASSLGLTFKFYEQYF. The DNA for the CDR3 is TGTGCCAGCAGCTTAGGCTTGACCTTTAAGTTCTACGAGCAGTACTTC.

This clone was counted a single time. The rearrangement uses TRBV27 and TRBJ2-3; the D is unclear. This CDR3 is 13 amino acids long. Per germline, CDR1 MNHEY and CDR2 SMNVEV (reference sequence). With 2 bases removed from V and 4 bases from J, the gap between germline ends came to 7 bases. This CDR3 reads CASSLITADTQYF. The CDR3 DNA is TGTGCCAGCAGTTTAATTACGGCAGATACGCAGTATTTT.

The chain couples TRBV4-1 to TRBJ2-5, with 7 nucleotides matching TRBD2. The junction had 8 bases not matched to a gene; V was cut back by 6 bases and J by 1 base. The CDR3 is 15 residues long. Germline CDR1 is MGHRA and CDR2 is YSYEKL. Here the CDR3 reads CASRPQLASQETQYF. The CDR3 region has the DNA TGCGCCAGCAGACCCCAACTAGCGTCCCAAGAGACCCAGTACTTC.

The CDR3 loop is CASSLTGSGREDTQYF. The DNA for the CDR3 is TGCGCCAGCAGCCTTACAGGATCCGGTCGGGAGGATACGCAGTATTTT. The V and J genes are TRBV5-1 and TRBJ2-3; tentative D call: TRBD2 (6 bases). The V end was cut by 4 bases, the J end by 6 bases, with 21 bases between. Germline CDR1 SGHRS, CDR2 YFSETQ. This CDR3 has 16 amino acids.

This clone was detected once. This specimen includes other DNA sequences encoding the same CDR3. The chain is built from TRBV7-3 and TRBJ2-3; D is ambiguous. CDR3 length: 13 amino acids. Trimming cost V 2 bases and J 6 bases, with 9 bases left between them. The germline V gene has CDR1 SGHTA and CDR2 FQGTGA. As DNA, the CDR3 is TGTGCCAGCAGCTTAGCCCCTTCCGATACGCAGTATTTT. Translated: CASSLAPSDTQYF.

This chain links TRBV6-6 with TRBJ1-1, with 10 bases fitting TRBD1. Germline V gene sequence: CDR1 MNHNY, CDR2 SVGAGI (reference sequence). Trimming cost V 6 bases and J 4 bases; bases outside gene matches: 5. The CDR3 is 14 amino acids. The CDR3 DNA sequence: TGTGCCAGCAGGACAGGGGGCGAGGGCACTGAAGCTTTCTTT. It yields the protein CASRTGGEGTEAFF.

This rearrangement joins TRBV28 to TRBJ2-7; perhaps TRBD1 as D (6 bases). The CDR3 sequence is 14 residues long. CDR1 and CDR2 from the germline V gene are MDHEN and SYDVKM. Trimming left V 8 bases short and J 3 bases short, with 17 bases between. The CDR3 region is CASALGTSYYEQYF. The CDR3 coding sequence is TGTGCCAGCGCCCTGGGGACATCATACTACGAGCAGTACTTC.

The V gene is TRBV7-6, the J gene TRBJ2-7, with D possibly called TRBD1 or TRBD2 (5 bases each). V was cut by 6 bases and J by 2 bases, with 20 bases left in between. Germline values: CDR1 SGHVS, CDR2 FNYEAQ. The CDR3 contains 16 residues. CDR3 region: CASSPGTGGATYEQYF. The CDR3 DNA sequence: TGTGCCAGCAGTCCAGGGACCGGTGGGGCAACCTACGAGCAGTACTTC. Using reference TRBV7-6 and TRBJ2-7 for the parts outside the CDR3, the full variable domain is GAGVSQSPRYKVTKRGQDVALRCDPISGHVSLYWYRQALGQGPEFLTYFNYEAQQDKSGLPNDRFSAERPEGSISTLTIQRTEQRDSAMYRCASSPGTGGATYEQYFGPGTRLTVT.

As to this clone: The identical CDR3 is also encoded by other nucleotide sequences in the sample. V is TRBV7-6 and J is TRBJ2-7, with 7 nucleotides matching TRBD1. V trimming: 1 base; J trimming: 2 bases; junction bases outside the gene matches: 2. This CDR3 is 14 amino acids long. The V gene's germline CDR1 is SGHVS and CDR2 FNYEAQ. DNA for the CDR3: TGTGCCAGCAGCTTAGGACAGGGTACCTACGAGCAGTACTTC. Translating gives CASSLGQGTYEQYF.

This clone was seen only once. This sample includes further DNA sequences coding for the same CDR3. The chain couples TRBV27 to TRBJ2-7, with 7 nucleotides matching TRBD1. Germline V lookup: CDR1 MNHEY, CDR2 SMNVEV (reference sequence). The CDR3 runs 14 residues. Unmatched junction bases numbered 4, after V lost 3 bases and J lost 2 bases. CDR3 protein: CASSFGTATYEQYF. CDR3 in DNA: TGTGCCAGCAGTTTTGGGACAGCTACCTACGAGCAGTACTTC.

This clone was detected once. The genes are TRBV5-1 and TRBJ2-1; 9 bases are a match to TRBD2. This CDR3 is built from 20 residues. Losses at the gene ends were 0 bases for V and 2 bases for J; bases not matched to a gene: 15. Germline V gene sequence: CDR1 SGHRS, CDR2 YFSETQ. The CDR3 DNA is TGCGCCAGCAGCTTGGCCAGTCTATCGGCTCCTAGCGGGACCTACAATGAGCAGTTCTTC. It translates to CASSLASLSAPSGTYNEQFF.

The rearrangement uses TRBV15 and TRBJ2-7; TRBD2 is a possible D gene (6 bases). This CDR3 has 14 residues. Germline lookup yields CDR1 LNHNV and CDR2 YYDKDF (reference sequence). Trimming removed 5 bases at V and 1 base at J, with 12 bases between. The CDR3 DNA reads as TGTGCCACCAGCGCGGGAAGCGGATCCTACGAGCAGTACTTC. It is translated as CATSAGSGSYEQYF.

The chain couples TRBV2 to TRBJ1-1; D perhaps matches TRBD1 (5 bases). The CDR3 has 17 amino acids. Germline CDR1 SNHLY, CDR2 FYNNEI. V lost 7 bases and J lost 2, with 23 bases in between. The CDR3 here is CASNRGAGEVLNTEAFF. CDR3 nucleotide sequence: TGTGCCAGCAACCGAGGGGCTGGGGAGGTGTTAAACACTGAAGCTTTCTTT.

This clone was counted a single time. The V and J genes are TRBV6-6 and TRBJ2-7; D is perhaps TRBD1 (5 bases). Looked up from germline, CDR1 is MNHNY and CDR2 is SVGAGI (reference sequence). Trimming took off 6 bases at V and 3 bases at J, with 15 bases between the two ends. CDR3 length equals 14 residues. The CDR3 DNA is TGTGCCAGCAGCTCCCTGGACACTTTCTACGAGCAGTACTTC. This encodes CASSSLDTFYEQYF.

The V gene is TRBV6-6, the J gene TRBJ1-5; tentatively, D is TRBD1 (6 bases). The ends were cut back, 8 bases at V and 3 bases at J, with 17 bases in the middle. The germline CDR1 and CDR2 sequences are MNHNY and SVGAGI (reference sequence). The length of the CDR3 is 15 residues. CDR3 loop: CASHGGGSINQPQHF. The CDR3 nucleotides read TGTGCCAGCCACGGGGGGGGCTCCATCAATCAGCCCCAGCATTTT.

In this sample, this clone turned up once. V usage is TRBV30 and J usage is TRBJ2-5; 14 nucleotides match TRBD2. This CDR3 is 19 amino acids long. Trimming took 2 bases from V and 0 from J; bases not matched to a gene: 11. CDR1 is GTSNPN, CDR2 SVGIG, per germline (reference sequence). The CDR3 reads CAWSIRTSGRIRYQETQYF. The CDR3, as DNA: TGTGCCTGGAGTATACGGACTAGCGGGAGGATCAGGTACCAAGAGACCCAGTACTTC.

The J gene is TRBJ2-1, the V gene TRBV11-2; 9 bases agree with TRBD2. Trimming removed 4 bases from V and 4 bases from J; junction bases left unmatched: 5. CDR1 is SGHAT and CDR2 is FQNNGV in the germline V gene. The CDR3 covers 15 residues. Here the CDR3 DNA reads TGTGCCAGCAGCTCGAGACTAGCGGAGTACAATGAGCAGTTCTTC. The encoded protein is CASSSRLAEYNEQFF. Full variable domain (missing parts from reference TRBV11-2 and TRBJ2-1): EAGVAQSPRYKIIEKRQSVAFWCNPISGHATLYWYQQILGQGPKLLIQFQNNGVVDDSQLPKDRFSAERLKGVDSTLKIQPAKLEDSAVYLCASSSRLAEYNEQFFGPGTRLTVL.

Note on this clone: Within the sample, other DNA sequences also encode this same CDR3. The rearrangement joins TRBV7-9 to TRBJ2-3; D not certain. CDR1 SEHNR and CDR2 FQNEAQ come from the germline V gene (reference sequence). Trimming pared 4 bases from V and 2 bases from J, leaving 4 bases between. The length of the CDR3 is 12 residues. The DNA for the CDR3 is TGTGCCAGCAGCTCCTACACAGATACGCAGTATTTT. It translates to CASSSYTDTQYF.

This clone has only one observation. The V and J genes are TRBV29-1 and TRBJ2-7; tentative D call: TRBD2 (5 bases). This CDR3 spans 13 amino acids. Between the trimmed V and J ends, which lost 2 bases and 6 bases, there was a span of 14 bases. Germline V gene sequence: CDR1 SQVTM, CDR2 ANQGSEA. The CDR3, as DNA: TGCAGCGTTGAAATAGTGGGAGCGCCCGAGCAGTACTTC. This gives the protein CSVEIVGAPEQYF.

J is TRBJ2-1 and V is TRBV7-9; TRBD2 matches 9 bases. This CDR3 contains 15 residues. Germline V gene sequence: CDR1 SEHNR, CDR2 FQNEAQ (reference sequence). After removal of 2 bases from V and 4 bases from J, the junction contained 3 bases not matched to a gene. The CDR3: CASSLRLAVYNEQFF. In DNA, the CDR3 is TGTGCCAGCAGCTTAAGACTAGCGGTTTACAATGAGCAGTTCTTC. Based on the CDR3 plus reference TRBV7-9 and TRBJ2-1, the full variable domain is DTGVSQNPRHKITKRGQNVTFRCDPISEHNRLYWYRQTLGQGPEFLTYFQNEAQLEKSRLLSDRFSAERPKGSFSTLEIQRTEQGDSAMYLCASSLRLAVYNEQFFGPGTRLTVL.